These T cell receptor beta chains were read from a single sample in a study of cytomegalovirus exposure and HLA in healthy donors. TCRdb keeps only in-frame clones here, not all; method: immunoSEQ multiplex PCR. The data contain about 140,000 clones, around 75% of them seen just once; the ten biggest clones take up 1.5% to 2%. The sample consisted of PBMCs. These receptors all stem from a woman in her 30s in good health and CMV-seronegative. Both conserved end residues are part of each CDR3. A D gene is named only where the DNA matches it firmly. Clone size is stated in some rows and not others, as once, few, many or a class when expanded.

clone_size d_call v_call cdr3_aa
NA NA TRBV10-3 CAISPYGQSSEQYF
NA TRBD1 TRBV18 CASRGQAYGETQYF
NA TRBD1 TRBV9 CASSVTGDNTIYF
NA TRBD1 TRBV27 CASILGRSNLARTGGLQFF
NA TRBD1 TRBV19 CATPRTGGTHEQYF
NA TRBD1 TRBV6-5 CASSPAGQVADTQYF
once TRBD2 TRBV6-1 CASSEERGFFNEQFF
NA NA TRBV5-8 CASSTGVGINEKLFF
NA TRBD1 TRBV6-1 CASRPRGRTDTQYF
NA NA TRBV7-9 CASSPQEGYGYTF
NA NA TRBV2 CASRDARGGELFF
NA NA TRBV13 CASSLNLQAFF
NA NA TRBV29-1 CSGRGGTSTDTQYF
NA NA TRBV4-2 CASSLRGRDLDEKLFF
once NA TRBV11-2 CASSATGETQYF
few TRBD1 TRBV19 CASTEGTGVEKLFF
NA NA TRBV5-6 CASSLSGPQDTQYF
NA NA TRBV7-6 CASSLGGGNGYTF
NA NA TRBV4-2 CASSQEEGRENTEAFF
few NA TRBV28 CASRQGISNEQYF
NA TRBD1 TRBV2 CASTEDRPMANQPQHF
NA TRBD2 TRBV11-2 CASSLSGPSTDTQYF
NA NA TRBV10-3 CAISEVGVYSNQPQHF
few TRBD2 TRBV4-1 CASSQQAGANTGELFF
NA NA TRBV30 CAWSKTTGATEAFF
NA NA TRBV6-5 CASSVKGGETQYF
NA TRBD1 TRBV4-1 CASSQRPDRGGETQYF
NA NA TRBV14 CASSQFGGASSNQPQHF